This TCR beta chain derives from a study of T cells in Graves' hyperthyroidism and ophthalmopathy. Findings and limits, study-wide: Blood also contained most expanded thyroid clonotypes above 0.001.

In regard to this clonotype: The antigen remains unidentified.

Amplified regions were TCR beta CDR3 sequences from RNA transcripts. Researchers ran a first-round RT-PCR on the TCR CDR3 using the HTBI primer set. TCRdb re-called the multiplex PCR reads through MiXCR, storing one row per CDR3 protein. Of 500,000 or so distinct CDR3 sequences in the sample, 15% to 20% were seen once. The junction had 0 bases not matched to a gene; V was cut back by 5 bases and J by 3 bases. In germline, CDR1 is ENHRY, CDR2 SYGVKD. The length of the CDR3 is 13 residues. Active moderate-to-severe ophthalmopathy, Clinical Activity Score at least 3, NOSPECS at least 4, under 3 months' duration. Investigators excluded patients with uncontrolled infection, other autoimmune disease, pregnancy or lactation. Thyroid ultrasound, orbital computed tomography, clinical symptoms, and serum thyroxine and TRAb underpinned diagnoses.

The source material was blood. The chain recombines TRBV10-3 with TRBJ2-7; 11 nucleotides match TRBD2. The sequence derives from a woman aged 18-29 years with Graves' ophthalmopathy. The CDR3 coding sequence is TGTGCCATCAGTCTAGCGGGAGGCTACGAGCAGTACTTC. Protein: CAISLAGGYEQYF.